This T cell receptor beta chain came from a study of response to subunit inactivated influenza vaccine. Whole-study results and caveats: Authors suggested each seasonal flu vaccination may recruit only limited numbers of new T cells.

TCRdb re-analysed the RT-PCR reads in MiXCR, keeping a single row per CDR3 protein. The sample has about 540,000 distinct CDR3 sequences; roughly 25% are singletons. For this clonotype: Its antigen is not identified.

The CDR3 spans 16 residues. Germline CDR1 and CDR2: KGHSH and LQKENI. V lost 6 bases to trimming and J lost 2 bases; unmatched junction nucleotides: 8. In addition, the sample was reused for a study of T cells expressing NK-cell markers. That work contributes: The cDNA for TCR beta came from 5'RACE template switching with UMIs. HCMV seropositivity characterized most of the eight sequenced donors, and seronegativity one. Among four donors, these clonotypes also ranked first in the CD3+CD56-NKG2C+ fraction.

This rearrangement joins TRBV18 to TRBJ2-1; 9 bases are shared with TRBD2. The origin of this receptor is a man in his fifties or sixties who received an inactivated influenza vaccine. The specimen was CD4+ T cells sorted from PBMCs, collected roughly 12 days after vaccination. CDR3 in DNA: TGTGCCAGCTCCGATAGCGGGGGTCCTCCCTACAATGAGCAGTTCTTC. It is translated as CASSDSGGPPYNEQFF.